This T cell receptor beta chain was documented in a study of cytomegalovirus exposure and HLA in healthy donors (dated by TCRdb to about 2017). General notes on the study: In an earlier analysis of fewer than 750 of the donors, about 260 Gb of sequence data and 95 million to 130 million unique TCR beta sequences from about 190 million T cells were reported. About 300 gigabases of sequencing data and some 85 million unique TCR sequences were included in an early release covering over 600 HLA-typed donors. Among the roughly 400 genotyped donors, approximately 77% belonged to the genetic ancestry cluster associated with self-reported Caucasian donors. The study aimed to test whether signatures of past pathogen exposure could be identified by cataloging public T cell receptors. The study used immunosequencing to profile the T cell repertoires of several hundred subjects and linked those repertoires to cytomegalovirus serostatus. A separate validation cohort of approximately 130 different subjects was used in addition to the roughly 720-subject first cohort. To predict cytomegalovirus infection status, the study brought together high-throughput TCR immunosequencing, statistical association of individual TCRs with disease status, and machine learning. A later analysis re-examined previously published TCR beta repertoires from roughly 720 donors and added high-resolution HLA genotyping to investigate patterns of TCR occurrence. The later analysis used no new phenotypic data to find candidate immune exposures, relying instead on TCR beta sequences and their occurrence across donors. An earlier analysis of several hundred of the donors applied high-throughput TCR beta sequencing to assess whether each TCR beta V gene segment acted as functional or pseudogenic. Alongside the repertoire data, information on donor age, sex, ethnicity and CMV serostatus was compiled. A later genetic analysis used genome-wide SNP genotypes for about 65% of the 666 donors, treating that subset as a discovery cohort. Every discovery cohort repertoire had been produced on one sequencing platform. HLA typing covered class I and class II loci at four-digit resolution. The number of typed donors differed by locus: about 629-630 for A, B, C, DRB1 and DQB1; 500 to 550 for DQA1; 606 for DPA1; and roughly 490 for DPB1. Several DR-DQ haplotypes were handled as single units for association and clustering because linkage in the cohort was strong. Among roughly 370 genotyped donors of the cohort, an average of roughly 240,000 unique TCR beta nucleotide sequences were sequenced per donor, roughly 20% of them non-productive.

With respect to this clone: Its recognized antigen is unknown. No much larger clone exists at a distance of one base, and base qualities are not known.

The cohort was made up of 500 to 850 healthy bone marrow donors. All cohort members were sampled while nominally healthy, although unrecorded immune exposures were likely present. The donor was CMV seronegative and belonged to the group of several hundred seronegative cohort members. Every donor gave a peripheral blood sample, and the peripheral blood mononuclear cells from that sample were used for TCR beta sequencing. Genomic DNA was extracted from the blood cell samples with the Qiagen DNeasy Blood Extraction Kit. The library was generated by the immunoSEQ multiplex PCR assay. For the multiplex PCR, a mixture combining 60 forward primers for TCR Vbeta segments and 13 reverse primers for TCR Jbeta segments was used. A multiplex PCR assay on genomic DNA amplified the CDR3 region of rearranged TCR beta genes. On the Illumina HiSeq System, the amplified TCR beta libraries were sequenced as 87-base-pair reads. In the authors' own workflow: A later analysis tallied 80 million to 95 million unique TCR beta chains across the 700 or so repertoires, and approximately 11 million of those chains were shared by two or more donors. A nearest-neighbor algorithm error-corrected the raw reads and collapsed the reads into unique sequences, merging closely related sequences to remove PCR and sequencing errors. CDR3 sequences were aligned to IMGT reference sequences to assign V, D and J gene segments. For a sequence to be retained, a match of at least six nucleotides was required to both a V gene segment and a J gene segment. A rearrangement was called productive if the CDR3 had no stop codons and remained in frame with V and J, and every other rearrangement was called non-productive. CDR3 was defined by IMGT convention, running from the second conserved V-encoded cysteine to the conserved J-encoded phenylalanine. The earlier analysis of about 500 of the donors excluded sequences that lacked an unambiguous match to a single V gene segment. An earlier analysis of several hundred of the donors classified V segments as functional when productive rearrangements were above 56.7% and as segregating when the standard deviation between donors was above 5%. A statistical classification framework was developed to diagnose cytomegalovirus status using the catalog of TCR beta chain sequences. V and J gene assignment, in a later analysis, came from comparing TCR nucleotide sequences with IMGT/GENE-DB human TR gene sequences. The TCRdist pipeline was used in a later analysis to assign CDR3 sequences and most-parsimonious VDJ recombination scenarios. In a later analysis, every TCR beta chain was defined by the combination of its CDR3 amino acid sequence and its V-gene family, and reads without a unique V-gene family were dropped. As a way to deal with suspected cross-contamination and a sequencing artifact, a later analysis dropped roughly 620 nucleotide sequences that were highly shared and had low generation probability. In a later analysis, a clonal expansion index for each public chain was calculated from normalized within-repertoire ranks of inferred template counts. In a later analysis, generation probabilities were computed using a VDJ recombination model fitted to out-of-frame rearrangements, and the results were checked against IGoR. A later analysis scored TCR-TCR, TCR-HLA and TCR-CMV co-occurrence with hypergeometric tests, applying a repertoire-size bias correction to TCR pairs. In a later analysis, false discovery rates were estimated by permuting HLA or CMV assignments 20 times. In a later analysis, co-occurring TCRs were grouped using DBSCAN, and TCRdist sequence similarity was added for clustering within HLA-allele-positive subsets. Co-occurrence clustering excluded repertoires with fewer than 30,000 or more than 120,000 public chains, plus five with anomalous nucleotide sharing. This immuneACCESS table, as held by TCRdb, lists in-frame sequences with V and J called but not all clones. Of the missing ones, under half trace to an unresolved V gene in checked studies; the others have no known cause. That table is the source of V, J and clone size, and D and trimming were worked out from the DNA. The sample table contains more than 95,000 clones; only one count was recorded for about four fifths of them. The top ten clonotypes cover around 1.7% of the sample.

The CDR3 runs 12 amino acids, cysteine and phenylalanine included. Just CDR3 DNA is preserved here, 36 bases in frame from base 1. For CDR1 and CDR2, the germline V gene lists SNHLY and FYNNEI. V lost 3 bases and J lost 8 bases; the stretch between them is 8 bases long. On the study overall, not on this receptor specifically: In a later analysis, about 16,000 TCR beta sequences were associated with specific HLA alleles at a false discovery rate of 0.05. In a later analysis, HLA-associated TCR beta chains showed more clonal expansion and lower generation probabilities than non-associated chains that were equally common. According to a later analysis, TCR association rates differed among HLA loci, with DRB1 alleles showing the most associated TCRs and HLA-C alleles showing the fewest. In a later genetic analysis, fewer N-insertions in productive TCRs were reported among donors in an Asian-associated ancestry cluster than the approximately 670-donor mean. A further reported finding was that TCR beta sequences accurately predicted the HLA-A and HLA-B alleles for most subjects in the first cohort. Broadly in line with IMGT annotations, most TCR beta V segments showed up in productive rearrangements about 87% or about 30% of the time in an earlier analysis of several hundred of the donors. This cohort had only TCR beta chains sequenced, and the lack of alpha or paired-chain data limited which features could be detected. In vitro tests confirmed that a few of the cytomegalovirus-associated TCR beta chains recognize cytomegalovirus antigens. Because counts were too low, about 18 rarely observed V segments, including chromosome 9 orphons, were excluded from the earlier analysis of fewer than 650 of the donors. The study gave a list of about 150 TCR beta chains associated with cytomegalovirus. In a later analysis, several top co-occurrence clusters were reported to appear linked to parvovirus B19, influenza, CMV and Epstein-Barr virus. Roughly uniform sequencing depth across donors was assumed in presence/absence analyses, although this assumption may not hold. While some public TCRs were present in many individuals, most TCR sequences turned up only very rarely across donors. The 87-base-pair reads could not distinguish some IMGT-functional V segments, including TRBV6-2 and TRBV6-3, so those segments were excluded. According to a later analysis, most CMV-associated TCR beta chains appeared to be HLA-restricted, and the HLA associations seemed to be driven largely by CMV exposure. Correlated functional status among segregating V segments might be attributable to linkage disequilibrium, but an unknown experimental factor could not be ruled out. A group of highly shared sequence variants was considered likely to be a technical artifact of the sequencing pipeline. According to the authors, the approach could potentially be generalized to other disease states and immunological phenotypes. For the cohort, immune exposure information was limited to CMV serostatus. Strong co-occurrence of HLA alleles, especially DR and DQ, made assigning TCR associations to individual alleles difficult. Because HLA typing was unavailable for some donors at each locus, only the typed subset was used in association tests. V-gene and J-gene trimming of TCR beta chains was associated with a missense DCLRE1C variant in a later genetic analysis, and the association was replicated in an independent cohort. Cytomegalovirus status was reported to be diagnosed by the classifier with high specificity and sensitivity in both the original and validation cohorts.

Rearrangement joined TRBV2 to TRBJ2-1, with no reliable assignment of the D segment. The sequence came from a woman in her late teens or twenties in good health and CMV-seronegative. The sequencing input was PBMCs. The bases are TGTGCCAGCAGTGATAGAGCCTATGAGCAGTTCTTC. This is translated as CASSDRAYEQFF.